These T cell receptor beta chains were read from a single sample in a study of blood T cell repertoires in COVID-19. Sequencing was performed with immunoSEQ multiplex PCR; in TCRdb, only in-frame clones are kept and a portion is missing. The sample yields about 260,000 clones, approximately 83% seen once. The sample taken for sequencing was peripheral blood. Source of these receptors: a woman in her forties or fifties who had recovered from COVID-19. CDR3s include the opening cysteine and the closing phenylalanine or tryptophan. A D gene is named only where the DNA matches it firmly. For some rows the clone size is stated as once, few or many, or as a class when expanded; others skip it.

CDR3 protein	CDR3 DNA	V gene	J gene	D gene	CDR3 length	clone size
CASPPGGLVVADTQYF	TGTGCCAGCCCCCCAGGGGGCCTAGTCGTCGCAGATACGCAGTATTTT	TRBV18	TRBJ2-3	TRBD1	16	NA
CASSLRRGGGNEQFF	TGTGCCAGCAGTTTGAGGCGGGGTGGGGGAAATGAGCAGTTCTTC	TRBV27	TRBJ2-1	NA	15	NA
CASNPLGGNYGYTF	TGTGCCAGTAACCCCCTGGGGGGAAACTATGGCTACACCTTC	TRBV19	TRBJ1-2	NA	14	NA
CASSLGLAGGRGHGELFF	TGTGCCAGCAGCTTGGGACTAGCGGGGGGCCGGGGTCACGGGGAGCTGTTTTTT	TRBV5-6	TRBJ2-2	TRBD2	18	NA
CASSRAEQTQYF	TGTGCCAGCAGCCGAGCGGAGCAAACGCAGTATTTT	TRBV6-2/TRBV6-3	TRBJ2-3	NA	12	few
CASSIGQGRGEAFF	TGTGCCAGTAGTATAGGCCAGGGTCGAGGTGAAGCTTTCTTT	TRBV19	TRBJ1-1	NA	14	NA
CASKHSTDTQYF	TGTGCCAGCAAACATAGCACAGATACGCAGTATTTT	TRBV27	TRBJ2-3	NA	12	NA
CASSPPLNQETQYF	TGTGCCAGCAGCCCGCCCCTAAACCAAGAGACCCAGTACTTC	TRBV5-5	TRBJ2-5	NA	14	once
CATTPFQGTTDTQYF	TGTGCCACCACCCCTTTCCAGGGTACCACAGATACGCAGTATTTT	TRBV3-1/TRBV3-2	TRBJ2-3	NA	15	NA
CASSQESSGTGELFF	TGCGCCAGCAGCCAAGAGTCCTCGGGGACCGGGGAGCTGTTTTTT	TRBV4-3	TRBJ2-2	NA	15	NA
CASSMGAGNTNTEAFF	TGTGCCAGTAGTATGGGTGCAGGGAATACCAACACTGAAGCTTTCTTT	TRBV19	TRBJ1-1	NA	16	NA
CASSYSVGTGGELFF	TGTGCCAGCAGTTATTCGGTCGGGACAGGCGGGGAGCTGTTTTTT	TRBV27	TRBJ2-2	TRBD1	15	NA
CASSSGQGKEQYF	TGTGCCAGCAGCTCCGGACAGGGGAAGGAGCAGTACTTC	TRBV7-2	TRBJ2-7	TRBD1	13	NA
CASSATGLSGNTIYF	TGTGCCAGCAGCGCGACAGGGCTCTCTGGAAACACCATATATTTT	TRBV7-2	TRBJ1-3	TRBD1	15	NA
CASSLLGHDISNQPQHF	TGTGCCAGCAGTTTATTGGGACACGATATTAGCAATCAGCCCCAGCATTTT	TRBV28	TRBJ1-5	NA	17	NA
CSVGDRVDQPQHF	TGCAGCGTTGGGGACAGGGTAGATCAGCCCCAGCATTTT	TRBV29-1	TRBJ1-5	TRBD1	13	NA
CSVGEDDNSYEQYF	TGCAGCGTTGGGGAGGATGACAACTCCTACGAGCAGTACTTC	TRBV29-1	TRBJ2-7	NA	14	NA
CASSRTELAKNIQYF	TGTGCCAGCAGTCGGACAGAATTAGCCAAAAACATTCAGTACTTC	TRBV6-5	TRBJ2-4	NA	15	NA
CASSVNSGGPDTQYF	TGTGCCAGCAGCGTCAACTCAGGGGGCCCAGATACGCAGTATTTT	TRBV7-2	TRBJ2-3	TRBD1	15	NA
CASSIGQLGAGELFF	TGTGCCAGTAGCATCGGACAGCTTGGTGCCGGGGAGCTGTTTTTT	TRBV19	TRBJ2-2	NA	15	NA
CASSVTGMDTQYF	TGTGCCAGTAGTGTGACAGGGATGGATACGCAGTATTTT	TRBV19	TRBJ2-3	TRBD1	13	NA
CASSLQNQPQHF	TGTGCCAGCAGCTTACAGAATCAGCCCCAGCATTTT	TRBV5-4	TRBJ1-5	NA	12	NA